These 26 T cell receptor beta chains came from one sample sequenced in a study of T cell repertoires in ileal Crohn's disease. Using immunoSEQ multiplex PCR, the repertoire was profiled, and TCRdb retains in-frame clones only, with some absent. The sample includes 7,000 to 8,500 clones, roughly 88% of them seen just once. Sequencing input: ileal tissue. The source is an adult with Crohn's disease.

A single count supports this clone. The genes are TRBV29-1 and TRBJ2-5, with 7 bases that match TRBD2. The CDR3 extends over 14 amino acids. Trimming at V came to 5 bases and at J to 3 bases, leaving 9 bases not matched to a gene. CDR1 and CDR2 from the germline V gene are SQVTM and ANQGSEA. Written as DNA, the CDR3 is TGCAGCGTTCTTCCGGGAGGTCAGGAAGAGACCCAGTACTTC. It is translated as CSVLPGGQEETQYF.

Only one count was recorded for this clone. V gene TRBV6-1 combines with J gene TRBJ2-1; 8 nucleotides line up with TRBD1. This CDR3 is built from 15 residues. V gave up 5 bases and J gave up 6 bases; unmatched junction bases: 9. Per the germline V gene, CDR1 is MNHNS and CDR2 is SASEGT. CDR3 sequence reads: CASSSGRGPVNEQFF. For the CDR3, the DNA is TGTGCCAGCAGTTCAGGCAGGGGGCCGGTCAATGAGCAGTTCTTC.

The chain is built from TRBV18 and TRBJ2-5, with D possibly being TRBD2 (5 bases). Between the trimmed V and J ends, which lost 3 bases and 5 bases, there was a span of 13 bases. The CDR3 totals 14 residues. Per the germline V gene, CDR1 is KGHSH and CDR2 is LQKENI. The DNA for the CDR3 is TGTGCCAGCTCACCTCGGAGCTCGGGGGAGACCCAGTACTTC. It codes for CASSPRSSGETQYF.

The chain combines TRBV5-1 with TRBJ2-7; 7 bases line up with TRBD2. Looked up from germline, CDR1 is SGHRS and CDR2 is YFSETQ. The CDR3 loop spans 16 amino acids. V was clipped by 0 bases and J by 1 base; unmatched bases: 7. Here the CDR3 DNA reads TGCGCCAGCAGCTTGGCCCTTTCTAGCGGATCCTACGAGCAGTACTTC. It translates to CASSLALSSGSYEQYF.

The chain recombines TRBV5-1 with TRBJ1-2; TRBD1 might be the D (5 bases). This CDR3 has 12 residues. CDR1 and CDR2 (germline): SGHRS, YFSETQ. Between the trimmed V and J ends, which lost 0 bases and 6 bases, there was a span of 6 bases. As DNA, the CDR3 is TGCGCCAGCAGCTTGGCGGGGGATGGCTACACCTTC. Translating it yields CASSLAGDGYTF.

The chain joins TRBV6-4 to TRBJ1-2; D is undetermined. Looked up from germline, CDR1 is MRHNA and CDR2 is SNTAGT. The CDR3 extends over 17 amino acids. V lost 0 bases to trimming and J lost 0 bases, with 14 bases between them. The chain's CDR3 is CASSDSGVARTNYGYTF. Written as DNA, the CDR3 is TGTGCCAGCAGTGACTCCGGGGTGGCGAGGACTAACTATGGCTACACCTTC.

The chain joins TRBV7-6 to TRBJ1-5; 8 bases align to TRBD1. The CDR3 has 17 residues. CDR1 and CDR2 (germline): SGHVS, FNYEAQ. J lost 2 bases, V lost 2 bases, and 8 bases had no gene match. Here the CDR3 reads CASSLRQGNEGNQPQHF. CDR3 sequence (DNA): TGTGCCAGCAGCTTACGACAGGGGAATGAAGGCAATCAGCCCCAGCATTTT.

This chain links TRBV5-8 with TRBJ2-5; the match to TRBD1 covers 9 bases. The V and J ends lost 4 bases and 5 bases, in that order; junction bases with no gene match: 3. Germline lookup yields CDR1 SGHTS and CDR2 YDEGEE. This CDR3 has 13 residues. The chain's CDR3 is CASSRDRAETQYF. CDR3 DNA sequence: TGTGCCAGCAGCCGGGACAGGGCGGAGACCCAGTACTTC. Based on the CDR3 plus reference TRBV5-8 and TRBJ2-5, the full variable domain is EAGVTQSPTHLIKTRGQQATLRCSPISGHTSVYWYQQALGLGLQFLLWYDEGEERNRGNFPPRFSGRQFPNYSSELNVNALELEDSALYLCASSRDRAETQYFGPGTRLLVL.

The chain combines TRBV11-3 with TRBJ2-3; 8 bases map to TRBD2. The CDR3 sequence is 14 residues long. The V segment lost 5 bases and the J segment 4 bases; nucleotides outside the gene matches: 5. Germline assignment: CDR1 SGHNT and CDR2 YENEEA. This CDR3 reads CASSPSGFADTQYF. CDR3 sequence (DNA): TGTGCCAGCAGCCCTAGCGGGTTTGCAGATACGCAGTATTTT. The variable domain in full, completed from reference TRBV11-3 and TRBJ2-3, reads EAGVVQSPRYKIIEKKQPVAFWCNPISGHNTLYWYLQNLGQGPELLIRYENEEAVDDSQLPKDRFSAERLKGVDSTLKIQPAELGDSAVYLCASSPSGFADTQYFGPGTRLTVL.

In regard to this clone: This specimen includes other DNA sequences encoding the same CDR3. This chain links TRBV5-1 with TRBJ2-3; 11 bases match TRBD1. Trimming took 4 bases from V and 5 from J; bases not matched to a gene: 3. The CDR3 extends over 14 amino acids. Germline CDR1 reads SGHRS; CDR2 reads YFSETQ. The CDR3 DNA is TGCGCCAGCAGCCTGGGACAGGGGGGAGATACGCAGTATTTT. Amino acid sequence: CASSLGQGGDTQYF.

The chain is built from TRBV9 and TRBJ2-1; 13 positions agree with TRBD2. Germline CDR1 reads SGDLS; CDR2 reads YYNGEE. Unmatched junction bases numbered 9, after V lost 2 bases and J lost 7 bases. The CDR3 loop spans 17 amino acids. The CDR3: CASSVGLAGALGNEQFF. CDR3 bases: TGTGCCAGCAGCGTCGGACTAGCGGGAGCCTTAGGGAATGAGCAGTTCTTC. Combining the CDR3 with reference TRBV9 and TRBJ2-1 gives the whole variable domain DSGVTQTPKHLITATGQRVTLRCSPRSGDLSVYWYQQSLDQGLQFLIQYYNGEERAKGNILERFSAQQFPDLHSELNLSSLELGDSALYFCASSVGLAGALGNEQFFGPGTRLTVL.

V usage is TRBV27 and J usage is TRBJ2-7, with TRBD1 identical over 8 bases. The CDR3 has 14 residues. Per the germline V gene, CDR1 is MNHEY and CDR2 is SMNVEV (reference sequence). Trimming cost V 6 bases and J 6 bases; bases outside gene matches: 10. The CDR3 DNA follows: TGTGCCAGCAGAAAGACAGGGGCCAGGGGCGAGCAGTACTTC. Its translation: CASRKTGARGEQYF.

The gene calls are TRBV4-1 and TRBJ1-1; D may be TRBD1 (5 bases). Trimming removed 2 bases from V and 7 bases from J, with 14 bases in between. CDR1 is MGHRA, CDR2 YSYEKL, per germline. This CDR3 spans 14 amino acids. CDR3 nucleotides: TGCGCCAGCAGCCAATTGGGTGGGGGGTTTGAAGCTTTCTTT. This gives the protein CASSQLGGGFEAFF.

J is TRBJ1-5 and V is TRBV25-1; D perhaps matches TRBD1 (6 bases). Germline CDR1 MGHDK, CDR2 SYGVNS. With 4 bases removed from V and 7 bases from J, the gap between germline ends came to 14 bases. CDR3 size: 14 residues. The CDR3 spells CASSGRDIWQPQHF. Written as DNA, the CDR3 is TGTGCCAGCAGTGGCCGGGACATCTGGCAGCCCCAGCATTTT.

The chain is built from TRBV2 and TRBJ2-7; maybe TRBD1 (6 bases). V was clipped by 6 bases and J by 3 bases, with 15 bases between them. This CDR3 comprises 14 residues. Germline CDR1 is SNHLY and CDR2 is FYNNEI. CDR3 sequence (DNA): TGTGCCAGCAGCCCGCCGACAGGAGACTACGAGCAGTACTTC. Its protein is CASSPPTGDYEQYF.

Turning to this clone: Compared with germline, one end of the junction differs, possibly owing to a read error. The V call is TRBV9, the J call TRBJ2-3, with D possibly matching TRBD2 (6 bases). CDR3 length equals 16 residues. CDR1 and CDR2 from the germline V gene are SGDLS and YYNGEE. This CDR3 is CTSSVASDPSTDTQYF. The DNA for the CDR3 is TGTACCAGCAGCGTTGCTAGCGACCCTAGCACAGATACGCAGTATTTT.

The gene calls are TRBV5-6 and TRBJ1-2; 11 nucleotides match TRBD1. Germline V gene lookup returns CDR1 SGHDT and CDR2 YYEEEE. This CDR3 comprises 14 residues. The V segment lost 4 bases and the J segment 5 bases; nucleotides outside the gene matches: 4. CDR3 DNA: TGTGCCAGCAGCAAGGGACAGGGGGGATATGGCTACACCTTC. Protein sequence: CASSKGQGGYGYTF.

V and J are TRBV19 and TRBJ1-5; D possibly corresponds to TRBD1 (6 bases). Germline CDR1 LNHDA, CDR2 SQIVND (reference sequence). The CDR3 has 14 residues. V gave up 7 bases and J gave up 5 bases, with 15 bases separating them. Here the CDR3 reads CASTKDSSYQPQHF. CDR3 nucleotides: TGTGCCAGTACCAAGGACAGCTCGTATCAGCCCCAGCATTTT.

The count of this clone is one. The chain couples TRBV10-3 to TRBJ2-5, with 8 bases lining up with TRBD1. The CDR3 consists of 15 residues. From germline, CDR1 is ENHRY and CDR2 SYGVKD. J lost 1 base, V lost 2 bases, and 3 bases had no gene match. CDR3 sequence reads: CAISEGQGIQETQYF. In DNA form, the CDR3 reads TGTGCCATCAGTGAGGGACAGGGCATCCAAGAGACCCAGTACTTC.

This sequence joins TRBV7-9 and TRBJ1-1, with 8 bases that match TRBD1. V shed 0 bases and J 12 bases; nucleotides not matched to a gene: 9. The CDR3 totals 14 residues. CDR1 and CDR2 from the germline V gene are SEHNR and FQNEAQ (reference sequence). CDR3 region: CASSLALSTGEPFF. The CDR3 DNA reads as TGTGCCAGCAGCTTAGCCCTCTCGACAGGGGAACCTTTCTTT.

The rearrangement links TRBV6-5 to TRBJ2-2, with D hard to call. Germline V CDR1 and CDR2: MNHEY, SVGAGI. The CDR3 has 13 amino acids. V gave up 4 bases and J gave up 0 bases, with 3 bases separating them. CDR3 loop: CASSSTNTGELFF. For the CDR3, the DNA is TGTGCCAGCAGTTCTACGAACACCGGGGAGCTGTTTTTT.

The genes are TRBV9 and TRBJ1-1; 11 positions match TRBD1. The ends lost 3 bases at V and 6 bases at J; junction bases unmatched: 10. The germline V gene encodes CDR1 SGDLS and CDR2 YYNGEE. The CDR3 spans 16 residues. DNA for the CDR3: TGTGCCAGCAGCGCCTGGACAGGGGGCCTTGGTGCTGAAGCTTTCTTT. Protein sequence: CASSAWTGGLGAEAFF.

The rearrangement links TRBV2 to TRBJ1-5; 7 nucleotides match TRBD1. There are 15 residues in the CDR3. The germline V gene encodes CDR1 SNHLY and CDR2 FYNNEI. V shed 7 bases, J shed 4 bases, and the junction held 10 bases outside the gene matches. The CDR3 DNA sequence: TGTGCCAGCACCCGACAGGGATTAACTAATCAGCCCCAGCATTTT. This encodes CASTRQGLTNQPQHF.

This clone was seen only a few times. The gene calls are TRBV19 and TRBJ1-1; D uncertain. The CDR3 covers 11 residues. The germline gives CDR1 LNHDA, CDR2 SQIVND (reference sequence). With 6 bases removed from V and 3 bases from J, the gap between germline ends came to 5 bases. The CDR3, as DNA: TGTGCCAGTAGGCAGGACACTGAAGCTTTCTTT. It specifies CASRQDTEAFF.

The chain is built from TRBV19 and TRBJ2-6; D is ambiguous. Germline CDR1 is LNHDA and CDR2 is SQIVND (reference sequence). V was pared by 1 base and J by 0 bases, with 10 bases between. The CDR3 has 17 residues. The CDR3 sequence is CASSIGRRTSGANVLTF. CDR3 DNA: TGTGCCAGTAGTATAGGAAGGAGAACCTCTGGGGCCAACGTCCTGACTTTC. Full variable domain (missing parts from reference TRBV19 and TRBJ2-6): DGGITQSPKYLFRKEGQNVTLSCEQNLNHDAMYWYRQDPGQGLRLIYYSQIVNDFQKGDIAEGYSVSREKKESFPLTVTSAQKNPTAFYLCASSIGRRTSGANVLTFGAGSRLTVL.

This chain connects TRBV25-1 to TRBJ2-5, with a tentative D call TRBD2 (5 bases). Between the trimmed V and J ends, which lost 3 bases and 3 bases, there was a span of 11 bases. The CDR3 is 14 residues long. Germline V lookup: CDR1 MGHDK, CDR2 SYGVNS. The CDR3 region is CASSDLRGKETQYF. The CDR3 nucleotides are TGTGCCAGCAGTGACCTCCGGGGAAAAGAGACCCAGTACTTC. Combining the CDR3 with reference TRBV25-1 and TRBJ2-5 gives the whole variable domain EADIYQTPRYLVIGTGKKITLECSQTMGHDKMYWYQQDPGMELHLIHYSYGVNSTEKGDLSSESTVSRIRTEHFPLTLESARPSHTSQYLCASSDLRGKETQYFGPGTRLLVL.